This T cell receptor beta chain came from a study of Graves' ophthalmopathy and Graves' hyperthyroidism (dated by TCRdb to 2017 to 2018). Regarding the research as a whole: Peripheral blood was collected at initial diagnosis, prior to any treatment. The study used signatures of the TCR beta repertoire to tell Graves' ophthalmopathy apart from Graves' hyperthyroidism and to predict which patients would progress to ophthalmopathy. In total, around 130 blood samples were TCR-sequenced: 43 ophthalmopathy, over 70 hyperthyroidism and around 17 hyperthyroidism-to-ophthalmopathy patients. A discovery set of 100 patients (43 ophthalmopathy, 57 stable hyperthyroidism) was enrolled to explore V-J signatures distinguishing ophthalmopathy from hyperthyroidism. For independent validation, a separate cohort was made up of around 19 hyperthyroidism patients plus 17 patients who later progressed from hyperthyroidism to ophthalmopathy. In roughly 6 hyperthyroidism patients, T-cell repertoires of thyroid tissue and blood were compared. Following sampling, methimazole starting at 30 mg daily was administered to hyperthyroidism patients, and high-dose intravenous methylprednisolone was administered to ophthalmopathy patients. The 100 or so discovery patients were randomly split 7:3 into training and test sets.

A patient counted as having stable hyperthyroidism if there was no progression to ophthalmopathy within 18 months of follow-up. Hyperthyroidism patients were newly diagnosed, with disease duration under 2 months, and aged 18 to 65 years. Patients with other autoimmune diseases, uncontrolled infections, pregnancy or lactation were excluded from the study. Clinical symptoms, serum thyroxine, TRAb, thyroid ultrasound and orbital computed tomography formed the basis of the diagnosis. Ficoll-Paque density gradient centrifugation was used to isolate PBMCs from 10 ml of fresh peripheral blood. Total RNA was extracted with Trizol reagent and quality-checked on an Agilent 2100 Bioanalyzer. For CDR1 and CDR2, the germline V gene lists SGHAT and FQNNGV. From its cysteine to its phenylalanine, the CDR3 spans 16 amino acids. The read is trimmed to its CDR3 DNA, 48 bases read in frame from base 1. Unmatched junction bases come to 9, with V trimmed by 3 bases and J by 6 bases.

The research as a whole found: Most expanded thyroid clonotypes with frequency above 0.001 were also detected in blood, suggesting blood repertoires may reflect the thyroid immune response. No statistical method was used to set the sample size in advance, and the investigators knew which group each participant was assigned to. The 13-signature model separated ophthalmopathy from stable hyperthyroidism with roughly 88% sensitivity and around 84% specificity in cross-validation, and 80%/75% in the test set. In validation, the model predicted ophthalmopathy progression with less than 71% sensitivity and approximately 72% specificity; some twelve predicted patients were CT-confirmed with GO in a median of approximately 6.5 months.

TCR beta CDR3 regions were amplified from RNA transcripts for repertoire sequencing. HTBI primers and the Qiagen OneStep RT-PCR kit were used in a first-round RT-PCR, which was followed by a second-round multiplex PCR, size selection and purification. Libraries were sequenced paired-end with 100 bp reads on an Illumina HiSeq2000. The authors' pipeline ran thus. Reads were processed with SOAPnuke, discarding reads with adapters, uncalled bases, mean Phred below 15, or no exact constant-primer or identifier match. High-quality paired reads were merged with COPE v1.2.5. Clonotypes were defined as unique nucleotide sequences and were aligned to IMGT TRB V, D and J references using MiTCR v1.1. Analysis was restricted to V-J combinations with a frequency above 0.0001, which covered roughly 99% of repertoires. For each V-J combination, a TCR clonal expansion and chaos score was defined as the ratio of F50 clonal expansion to chaos observed in the TCRdist matrix. Welch's t-statistics and random forest were used to reduce the features to 10 to 15 V-J combinations, which were then used as input to a naive Bayes classifier. Thyroid-blood repertoire similarity was quantified with the Morisita-Horn index. TCRdb reprocessed the public reads (quality trimming at Q25 with fastp, clone calling with MiXCR) and kept in-frame beta chains. Here each entry gathers all rows of one CDR3 protein and keeps the most common genes and DNA. The V and J calls reflect TCRdb's pipeline rather than the authors' work. This sample gives hundreds of thousands of distinct CDR3 sequences in total; roughly 20% of them show up just once. The ten most abundant clones make up more than 5.5% of the sample.

This clonotype has a count of ten or more. Its antigen remains unidentified. Base qualities were left out, and no much larger clone turns up one base away. The V and J genes are TRBV11-2 and TRBJ2-7; 12 bases in the middle match TRBD2. The sequence was obtained from a woman under 30 with stable Graves' hyperthyroidism. Some clones in this sample may be carry-over from other donors' samples. Donor details come from another sample of the same person, matched by shared clones. The specimen was peripheral blood. The nucleotide sequence is TGTGCCAGCAGCTTCGACTGGACTAGCGGGACCCTCGAGCAGTACTTC. Translated, it gives CASSFDWTSGTLEQYF. Supplemented by the reference TRBV11-2 and TRBJ2-7 proteins around the CDR3, the complete variable domain is EAGVAQSPRYKIIEKRQSVAFWCNPISGHATLYWYQQILGQGPKLLIQFQNNGVVDDSQLPKDRFSAERLKGVDSTLKIQPAKLEDSAVYLCASSFDWTSGTLEQYFGPGTRLTVT.